The present TCR beta chain was sequenced within a study of cytomegalovirus exposure and HLA in healthy donors. In the PCR, 60 Vbeta and 13 Jbeta primers were used. TCRdb keeps only in-frame clones here, not all; method: immunoSEQ multiplex PCR. The sample records 110,000 to 150,000 clones, over 70% being singletons. This CDR3 is built from 12 residues. Trimming removed 1 base from V and 14 bases from J, with 12 bases in between. CDR1 is MNHNS, CDR2 SASEGT, per germline. The sequenced material came from PBMCs. The sequence was collected from a man aged 40-50 years in good health and CMV-seronegative. The chain joins TRBV6-1 to TRBJ2-1; D might be TRBD2 (6 bases). CDR3 sequence (DNA): TGTGCCAGCAGTGAAGTAGCCAGGGAGGAGTTCTTC. It encodes CASSEVAREEFF.